The rows below give T cell receptor beta chains drawn from one sample of a study of identical twins. Using its own MiXCR run on the 5' RACE reads, TCRdb lists one record per CDR3 protein. Of 1.5 million to 2 million distinct CDR3 sequences detected, about 30% appear once; the ten largest clones hold about 0.25%. Sequencing was done on a sample of cord blood. All receptors derive from a newborn girl in good health. The CDR3 runs from the conserved cysteine through the conserved F or W. A D gene is named only where the DNA matches it firmly. The listing skips clone size in some rows; elsewhere it reads once, few, many or a size class.

J	D	size	V	CDR3	DNA
TRBJ2-3	.	few	TRBV7-2	CASSLYQVTDTQYF	TGTGCCAGCAGCTTATATCAAGTTACAGATACGCAGTATTTT
TRBJ1-4	TRBD1	.	TRBV20-1	CSARGPGQGWANEKLFF	TGCAGTGCTAGAGGCCCGGGACAGGGGTGGGCTAATGAAAAACTGTTTTTT
TRBJ2-3	TRBD2	few	TRBV7-2	CASSPPVLAGDTQYF	TGTGCCAGCAGCCCACCAGTGCTAGCGGGGGATACGCAGTATTTT
TRBJ2-1	TRBD2	.	TRBV20-1	CSAIQRGSYEQFF	TGCAGTGCTATACAGCGGGGGTCCTACGAGCAGTTCTTC
TRBJ2-3	TRBD2	many	TRBV7-6	CASSLRAGGLTDTQYF	TGTGCCAGCAGCTTACGGGCGGGAGGACTCACAGATACGCAGTATTTT
TRBJ1-1	.	.	TRBV19	CASSKLRAATAREAFF	TGTGCCAGTAGTAAACTCCGTGCAGCTACGGCGAGGGAAGCTTTCTTT
TRBJ2-3	.	.	TRBV7-8	CASSSQRREDTQYF	TGTGCCAGCAGCTCCCAGAGGCGTGAAGATACGCAGTATTTT
TRBJ2-5	TRBD2	.	TRBV2	CASIRLAPETQYF	TGTGCCAGCATTAGACTAGCGCCAGAGACCCAGTACTTC
TRBJ2-3	TRBD2	few	TRBV10-3	CAISAPRLAETDTQYF	TGTGCCATCAGTGCCCCCCGTCTAGCGGAGACAGATACGCAGTATTTT
TRBJ2-4	TRBD1	.	TRBV30	CAWTRDSNIQYF	TGTGCCTGGACCCGGGACAGTAACATTCAGTACTTC
TRBJ2-5	TRBD1	.	TRBV11-2	CASRTSRGPYNEQYF	TGTGCCAGCAGGACCTCAAGGGGGCCCTACAATGAGCAGTACTTC
TRBJ1-5	.	.	TRBV27	CASSYAAGQNQPQHF	TGTGCCAGCAGTTACGCCGCGGGACAAAATCAGCCCCAGCATTTT
TRBJ2-7	TRBD2	few	TRBV4-1	CASSQEPGLHYEQYF	TGCGCCAGCAGCCAGGAACCGGGACTACACTACGAGCAGTACTTC